This TCR beta chain was identified in a study of cytomegalovirus exposure and HLA in healthy donors. The PCR ran on 60 Vbeta and 13 Jbeta primers. Libraries were prepared by immunoSEQ multiplex PCR; TCRdb keeps only in-frame clonotypes and omits some of them. The table shows 65,000 to 95,000 clones, with 60% to 85% occurring only once. The sequence was obtained from a male donor in good health and CMV-seropositive. Sequenced input: PBMCs.

The CDR3 region has the DNA TGTGCCAGCAGTCCTCCGGGACAGGGGATCTCCTATAATTCACCCCTCCACTTT. Amino acid sequence: CASSPPGQGISYNSPLHF. This rearrangement joins TRBV28 to TRBJ1-6; 10 bases line up with TRBD1. Germline CDR1 MDHEN, CDR2 SYDVKM. The CDR3 contains 18 residues. V lost 5 bases to trimming and J lost 0 bases; unmatched junction nucleotides: 7.